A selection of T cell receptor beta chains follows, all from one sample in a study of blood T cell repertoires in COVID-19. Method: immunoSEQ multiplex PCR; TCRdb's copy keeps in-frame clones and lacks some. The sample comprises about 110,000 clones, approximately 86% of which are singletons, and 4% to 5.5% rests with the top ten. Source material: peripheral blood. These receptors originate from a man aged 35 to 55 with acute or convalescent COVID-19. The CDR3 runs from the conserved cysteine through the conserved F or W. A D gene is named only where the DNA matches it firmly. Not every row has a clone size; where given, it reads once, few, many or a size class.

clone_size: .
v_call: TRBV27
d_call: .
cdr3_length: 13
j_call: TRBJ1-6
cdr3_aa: CASSLDILSPLHF
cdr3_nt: TGTGCCAGCAGTTTGGACATACTTTCACCCCTCCACTTT

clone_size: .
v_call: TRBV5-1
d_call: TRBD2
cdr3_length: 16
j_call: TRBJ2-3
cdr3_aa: CASSLYLAGEADTQYF
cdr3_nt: TGCGCCAGCAGCTTGTATCTAGCGGGAGAGGCAGATACGCAGTATTTT

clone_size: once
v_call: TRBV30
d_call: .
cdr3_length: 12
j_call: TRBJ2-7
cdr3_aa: CAIGTDSYEQYF
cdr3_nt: TGTGCCATTGGGACTGACTCCTACGAGCAGTACTTC

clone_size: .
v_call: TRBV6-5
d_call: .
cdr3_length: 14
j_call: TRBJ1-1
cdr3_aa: CASSPPTENTEAFF
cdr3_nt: TGTGCCAGCAGTCCGCCGACAGAGAACACTGAAGCTTTCTTT

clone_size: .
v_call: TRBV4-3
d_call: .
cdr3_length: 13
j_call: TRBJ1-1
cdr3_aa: CASSQGGRTEAFF
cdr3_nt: TGCGCCAGCAGCCAAGGGGGCCGGACTGAAGCTTTCTTT

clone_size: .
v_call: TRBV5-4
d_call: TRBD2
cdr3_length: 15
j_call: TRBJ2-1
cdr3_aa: CASSSSGIPYNEQFF
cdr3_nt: TGTGCCAGCAGCTCTAGCGGGATCCCCTACAATGAGCAGTTCTTC

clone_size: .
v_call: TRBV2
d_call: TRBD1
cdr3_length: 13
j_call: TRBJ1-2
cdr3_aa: CAGRQGPNYGYTF
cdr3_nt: TGTGCCGGTCGACAGGGGCCTAACTATGGCTACACCTTC

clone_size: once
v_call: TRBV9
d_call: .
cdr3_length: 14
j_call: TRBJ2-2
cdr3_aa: CASSVSSSTGELFF
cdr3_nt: TGTGCCAGCAGCGTGTCTAGCTCCACCGGGGAGCTGTTTTTT

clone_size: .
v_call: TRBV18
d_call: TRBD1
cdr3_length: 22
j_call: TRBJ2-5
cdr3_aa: CASLKKRVGTGDTNRLQETQYF
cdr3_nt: TGTGCCAGTCTCAAAAAACGAGTCGGGACAGGGGACACTAACCGTCTCCAAGAGACCCAGTACTTC

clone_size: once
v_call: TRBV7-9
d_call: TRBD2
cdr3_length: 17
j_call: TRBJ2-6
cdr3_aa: CASSFDRGGDGANVLTF
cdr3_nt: TGTGCCAGCAGCTTTGACCGTGGGGGGGACGGGGCCAACGTCCTGACTTTC

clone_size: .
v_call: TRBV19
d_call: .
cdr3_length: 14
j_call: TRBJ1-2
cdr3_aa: CASRPGGGNYGYTF
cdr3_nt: TGTGCCAGTAGGCCCGGGGGGGGAAACTATGGCTACACCTTC

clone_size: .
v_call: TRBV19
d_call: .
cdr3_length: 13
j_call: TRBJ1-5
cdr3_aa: CASSIQGHKPQHF
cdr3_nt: TGTGCCAGTAGTATCCAGGGACATAAGCCCCAGCATTTT

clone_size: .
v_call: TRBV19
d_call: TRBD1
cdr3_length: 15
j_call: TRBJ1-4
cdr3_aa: CASSAPGQRREKLFF
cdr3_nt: TGTGCCAGTAGTGCTCCGGGACAGAGGAGGGAAAAACTGTTTTTT

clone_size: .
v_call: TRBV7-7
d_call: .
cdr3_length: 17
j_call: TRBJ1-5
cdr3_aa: CASSLVGQQAINQPQHF
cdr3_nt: TGTGCCAGCAGCTTAGTCGGACAGCAGGCCATCAATCAGCCCCAGCATTTT

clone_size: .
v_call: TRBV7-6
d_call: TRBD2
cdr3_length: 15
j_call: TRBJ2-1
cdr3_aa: CASARGGAGYNEQFF
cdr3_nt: TGTGCCAGCGCTCGGGGAGGGGCGGGTTACAATGAGCAGTTCTTC

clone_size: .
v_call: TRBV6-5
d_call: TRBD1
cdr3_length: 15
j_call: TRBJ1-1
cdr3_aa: CASTYRQGSNTEAFF
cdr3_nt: TGTGCCAGCACCTATAGACAGGGATCGAACACTGAAGCTTTCTTT

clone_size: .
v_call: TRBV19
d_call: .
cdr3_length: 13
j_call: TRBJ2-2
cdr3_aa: CASSMRGTGELFF
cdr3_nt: TGTGCCAGTAGTATGAGGGGGACCGGGGAGCTGTTTTTT

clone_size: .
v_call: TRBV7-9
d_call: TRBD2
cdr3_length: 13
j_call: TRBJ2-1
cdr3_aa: CASRRGNGNEQFF
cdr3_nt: TGTGCCAGCAGGCGGGGGAACGGGAATGAGCAGTTCTTC

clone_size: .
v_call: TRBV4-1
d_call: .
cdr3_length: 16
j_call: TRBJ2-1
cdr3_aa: CASSQEGGTTYNEQFF
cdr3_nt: TGCGCCAGCAGCCAAGAGGGCGGGACGACATACAATGAGCAGTTCTTC

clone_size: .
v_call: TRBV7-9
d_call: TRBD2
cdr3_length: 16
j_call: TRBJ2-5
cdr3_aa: CASSQGLAMERETQYF
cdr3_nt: TGTGCCAGCAGCCAGGGACTAGCGATGGAGAGAGAGACCCAGTACTTC

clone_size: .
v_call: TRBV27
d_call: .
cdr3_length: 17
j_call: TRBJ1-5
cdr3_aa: CATISTDPDYSNQPQHF
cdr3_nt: TGTGCCACTATTTCGACAGACCCCGATTATAGCAATCAGCCCCAGCATTTT

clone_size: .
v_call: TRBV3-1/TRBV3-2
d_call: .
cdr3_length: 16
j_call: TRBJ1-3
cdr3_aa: CASSQDRGFSGNTIYF
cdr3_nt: TGTGCCAGCAGCCAAGACAGGGGCTTCTCTGGAAACACCATATATTTT

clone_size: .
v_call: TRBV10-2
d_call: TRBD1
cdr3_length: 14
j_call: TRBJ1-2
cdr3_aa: CASSVDRDAYGYTF
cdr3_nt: TGCGCCAGCAGTGTGGACAGGGATGCCTATGGCTACACCTTC

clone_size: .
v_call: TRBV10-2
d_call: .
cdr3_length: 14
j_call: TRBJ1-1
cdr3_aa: CASSESGRDTEAFF
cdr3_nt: TGCGCCAGCAGTGAGTCAGGGAGAGACACTGAAGCTTTCTTT

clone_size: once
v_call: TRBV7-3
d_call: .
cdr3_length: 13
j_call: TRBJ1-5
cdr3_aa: CASSLARFQPQHF
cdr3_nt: TGTGCCAGCAGCCTGGCGAGGTTTCAGCCCCAGCATTTT

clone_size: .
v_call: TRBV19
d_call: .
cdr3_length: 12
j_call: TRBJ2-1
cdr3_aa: CASSSRRGEQFF
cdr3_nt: TGTGCCAGTAGTTCCCGACGGGGTGAGCAGTTCTTC

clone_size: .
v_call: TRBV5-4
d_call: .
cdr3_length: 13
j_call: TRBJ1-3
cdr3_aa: CASSPETSNTIYF
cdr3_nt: TGTGCCAGCAGCCCGGAGACGAGCAACACCATATATTTT